This passage covers 12 T cell receptor beta chains from one sample sequenced in a study of cytomegalovirus exposure and HLA in healthy donors. The study ran its PCR with 60 Vbeta and 13 Jbeta primers. Using immunoSEQ multiplex PCR, the repertoire was profiled, and TCRdb retains in-frame clones only, with some absent. The repertoire holds 100,000 to 150,000 clones, with 80% as singletons. Material for sequencing was PBMCs. The origin of the receptors is a man in his thirties or forties in good health and CMV-seropositive.

The V and J genes are TRBV28 and TRBJ2-1, with 7 bases aligning to TRBD1. Trimming took 7 bases from V and 9 from J; bases not matched to a gene: 9. The length of the CDR3 is 13 residues. Germline CDR1 reads MDHEN; CDR2 reads SYDVKM. The chain's CDR3 is CASTSRGQGEQFF. DNA of the CDR3: TGTGCCAGCACGTCGAGGGGGCAAGGTGAGCAGTTCTTC.

The CDR3 reads CASSSGTTDTQYF. As DNA, the CDR3 is TGTGCCAGTAGTAGCGGAACCACAGATACGCAGTATTTT. The chain couples TRBV19 to TRBJ2-3; no clear D gene. Trimming shortened V by 4 bases and J by 2 bases, and 7 bases separated the two germline ends. The CDR3 is made up of 13 amino acids. The V gene's germline CDR1 is LNHDA and CDR2 SQIVND (reference sequence). The full variable domain, in which reference TRBV19 and TRBJ2-3 provide the parts outside the CDR3, is DGGITQSPKYLFRKEGQNVTLSCEQNLNHDAMYWYRQDPGQGLRLIYYSQIVNDFQKGDIAEGYSVSREKKESFPLTVTSAQKNPTAFYLCASSSGTTDTQYFGPGTRLTVL.

This chain links TRBV5-4 with TRBJ2-5; TRBD1 aligns across 9 bases. The CDR3 runs 15 residues. The V segment lost 4 bases and the J segment 4 bases; nucleotides outside the gene matches: 8. The germline gives CDR1 SGHNT, CDR2 YYREEE (reference sequence). CDR3 region: CASSPDRGGTETQYF. As DNA, the CDR3 is TGTGCCAGCAGCCCGGACAGGGGAGGAACAGAGACCCAGTACTTC.

V gene TRBV2 combines with J gene TRBJ1-6, with unresolved D. Trimming stripped 4 bases from V and 10 bases from J, with 11 bases between. This CDR3 is built from 13 residues. Per germline, CDR1 SNHLY and CDR2 FYNNEI. The DNA for the CDR3 is TGTGCCAGCAGTGCGCGTCTCGTATCACCCCTCCACTTT. The encoded protein is CASSARLVSPLHF.

The rearrangement uses TRBV28 and TRBJ1-4; possible D gene TRBD1, 6 bases. The CDR3 totals 15 residues. V lost 4 bases and J lost 7, with 16 bases in between. CDR1 MDHEN and CDR2 SYDVKM come from the germline V gene. This CDR3 reads CASSYPGARGEKLFF. CDR3 coding DNA: TGTGCCAGCAGTTATCCAGGGGCGAGGGGTGAAAAACTGTTTTTT.

V usage is TRBV2 and J usage is TRBJ1-2; TRBD1 agrees at 9 bases. V dropped 8 bases and J dropped 8; count of bases not matched to a gene: 6. This CDR3 region has 12 residues. CDR1 is SNHLY, CDR2 FYNNEI, per germline. CDR3: CASLQGAEGYTF. CDR3 nucleotides: TGTGCCAGCCTACAGGGGGCCGAGGGCTACACCTTC.

The V gene is TRBV5-1, the J gene TRBJ2-5, with D perhaps TRBD2 (6 bases). Per the germline V gene, CDR1 is SGHRS and CDR2 is YFSETQ. The ends were cut back, 3 bases at V and 5 bases at J, with 17 bases in the middle. The CDR3 extends over 15 amino acids. In DNA form, the CDR3 reads TGCGCCAGCAGCTCTAGCGCGCGCATAGGGGAGACCCAGTACTTC. Translated: CASSSSARIGETQYF.

The chain employs TRBV19 and TRBJ1-3; 8 positions match TRBD1. Germline V lookup: CDR1 LNHDA, CDR2 SQIVND (reference sequence). The CDR3 contains 14 residues. The V gene end was trimmed by 6 bases and the J gene end by 2 bases; junction bases not matched to a gene: 3. The CDR3 DNA is TGTGCCAGTAGAATGACAGGGGCTGGAAACACCATATATTTT. Translated, it gives CASRMTGAGNTIYF.

This clone was detected only once. The chain recombines TRBV4-2 with TRBJ1-4; no clear D. The CDR3 loop spans 16 amino acids. Germline V lookup: CDR1 LGHNA, CDR2 YNFKEQ. V was pared by 0 bases and J by 2 bases, with 10 bases between. CDR3 bases: TGTGCCAGCAGCCAAGAAGAGGAGTGGACTAATGAAAAACTGTTTTTT. It codes for CASSQEEEWTNEKLFF.

This clone was recorded a few times. V is TRBV19 and J is TRBJ2-5; possibly TRBD2 for D (6 bases). The J call is uncertain, as TRBJ2-7 better fits the DNA end. From germline, CDR1 is LNHDA and CDR2 SQIVND (reference sequence). CDR3 size: 14 residues. The CDR3 loop reads CASSRESFTYEQYF. The DNA for the CDR3 is TGTGCCAGTAGTCGGGAGTCATTCACCTACGAGCAGTACTTC.

The chain joins TRBV15 to TRBJ2-7, with 8 positions matching TRBD2. CDR3 size: 16 residues. V lost 0 bases, J lost 9 bases, and 13 bases stayed unmatched. CDR1 and CDR2 (germline): LNHNV, YYDKDF (reference sequence). The CDR3 region has the DNA TGTGCCACCAGCAGAGAAGCCGGGACACGGGGGACTAGGCAGTACTTC. As protein: CATSREAGTRGTRQYF.

This chain connects TRBV10-3 to TRBJ1-3, with 7 bases aligning to TRBD1. The CDR3 loop spans 13 amino acids. CDR1 ENHRY and CDR2 SYGVKD come from the germline V gene. Germline trimming cut 9 bases from V and 4 bases from J; bases unmatched to any gene: 6. CDR3 nucleotides: TGTGCCATGAGGACAGGCGCAGGAAACACCATATATTTT. As protein: CAMRTGAGNTIYF.